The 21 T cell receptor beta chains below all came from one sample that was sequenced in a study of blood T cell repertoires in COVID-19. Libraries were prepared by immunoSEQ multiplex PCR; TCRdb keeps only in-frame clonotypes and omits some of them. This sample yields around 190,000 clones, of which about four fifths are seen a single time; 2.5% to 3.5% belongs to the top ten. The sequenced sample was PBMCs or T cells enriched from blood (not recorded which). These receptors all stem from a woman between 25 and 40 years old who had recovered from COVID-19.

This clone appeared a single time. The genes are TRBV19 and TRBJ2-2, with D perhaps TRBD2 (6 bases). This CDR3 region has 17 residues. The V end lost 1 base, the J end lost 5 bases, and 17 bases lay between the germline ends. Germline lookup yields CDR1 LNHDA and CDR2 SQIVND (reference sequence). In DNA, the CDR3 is TGTGCCAGTAGTATAGCTACGGGAGTTCGGAGGACCGGGGAGCTGTTTTTT. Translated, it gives CASSIATGVRRTGELFF.

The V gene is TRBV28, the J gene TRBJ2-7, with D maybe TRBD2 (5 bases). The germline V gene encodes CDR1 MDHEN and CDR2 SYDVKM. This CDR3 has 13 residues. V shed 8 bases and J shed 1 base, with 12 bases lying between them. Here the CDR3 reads CASRGVGSYEQYF. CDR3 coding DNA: TGTGCCAGCCGGGGAGTAGGATCCTACGAGCAGTACTTC. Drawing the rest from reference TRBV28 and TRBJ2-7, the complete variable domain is DVKVTQSSRYLVKRTGEKVFLECVQDMDHENMFWYRQDPGLGLRLIYFSYDVKMKEKGDIPEGYSVSREKKERFSLILESASTNQTSMYLCASRGVGSYEQYFGPGTRLTVT.

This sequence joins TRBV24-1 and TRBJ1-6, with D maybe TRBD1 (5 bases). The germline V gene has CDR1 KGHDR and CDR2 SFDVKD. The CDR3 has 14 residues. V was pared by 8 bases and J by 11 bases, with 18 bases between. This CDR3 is CATMGGTARAPLHF. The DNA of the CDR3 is TGTGCCACCATGGGGGGTACGGCGCGGGCACCCCTCCACTTT.

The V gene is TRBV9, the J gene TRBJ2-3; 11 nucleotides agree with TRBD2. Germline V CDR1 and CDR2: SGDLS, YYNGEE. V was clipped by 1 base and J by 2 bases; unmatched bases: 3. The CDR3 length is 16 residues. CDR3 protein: CASSVRGLAVTDTQYF. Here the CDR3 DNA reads TGTGCCAGCAGCGTAAGGGGACTAGCGGTCACAGATACGCAGTATTTT.

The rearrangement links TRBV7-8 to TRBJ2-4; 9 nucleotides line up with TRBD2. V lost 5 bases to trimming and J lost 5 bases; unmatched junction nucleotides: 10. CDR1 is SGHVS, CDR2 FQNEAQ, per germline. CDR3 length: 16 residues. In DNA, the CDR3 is TGTGCCAGCAGCATTCTAGCGGGATGGGGCGAAAACATTCAGTACTTC. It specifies CASSILAGWGENIQYF.

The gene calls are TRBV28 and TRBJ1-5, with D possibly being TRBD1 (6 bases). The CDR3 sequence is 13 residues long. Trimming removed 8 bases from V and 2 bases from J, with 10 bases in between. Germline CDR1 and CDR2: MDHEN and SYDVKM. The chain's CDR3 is CASLNRGNQPQHF. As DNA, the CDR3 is TGTGCCAGCTTGAACAGGGGCAATCAGCCCCAGCATTTT.

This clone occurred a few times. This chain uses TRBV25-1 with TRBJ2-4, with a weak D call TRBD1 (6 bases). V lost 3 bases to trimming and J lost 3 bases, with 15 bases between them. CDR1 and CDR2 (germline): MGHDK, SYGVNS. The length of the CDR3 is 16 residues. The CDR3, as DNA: TGTGCCAGCAGTGAGCATAGGGGGATGTACAAAAACATTCAGTACTTC. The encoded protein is CASSEHRGMYKNIQYF. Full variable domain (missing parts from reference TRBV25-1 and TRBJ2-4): EADIYQTPRYLVIGTGKKITLECSQTMGHDKMYWYQQDPGMELHLIHYSYGVNSTEKGDLSSESTVSRIRTEHFPLTLESARPSHTSQYLCASSEHRGMYKNIQYFGAGTRLSVL.

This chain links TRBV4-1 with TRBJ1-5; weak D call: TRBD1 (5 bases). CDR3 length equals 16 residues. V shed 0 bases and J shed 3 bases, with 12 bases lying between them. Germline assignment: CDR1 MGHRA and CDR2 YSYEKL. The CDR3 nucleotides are TGCGCCAGCAGCCAAGAGGGGCGGGGGTTCAATCAGCCCCAGCATTTT. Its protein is CASSQEGRGFNQPQHF.

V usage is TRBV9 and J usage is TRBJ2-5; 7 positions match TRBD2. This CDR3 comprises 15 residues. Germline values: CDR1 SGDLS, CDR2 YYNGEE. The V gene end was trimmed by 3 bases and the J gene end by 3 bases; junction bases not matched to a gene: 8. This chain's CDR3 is CASSGLGLAEETQYF. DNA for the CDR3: TGTGCCAGCAGCGGCCTAGGGCTAGCGGAAGAGACCCAGTACTTC.

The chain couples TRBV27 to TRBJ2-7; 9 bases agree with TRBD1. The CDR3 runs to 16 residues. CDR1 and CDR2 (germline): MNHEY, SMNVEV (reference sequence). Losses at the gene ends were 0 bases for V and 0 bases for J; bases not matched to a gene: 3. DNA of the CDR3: TGTGCCAGCAGTTTATCGGGACAGGGACACTCCTACGAGCAGTACGTC. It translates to CASSLSGQGHSYEQYV.

The CDR3 DNA is TGCGCCAGCAGCCATGACCAGGGCAATGAGCAGTTCTTC. Translating it yields CASSHDQGNEQFF. This chain connects TRBV4-1 to TRBJ2-1; a weak D match, TRBD1 (5 bases). CDR1 MGHRA and CDR2 YSYEKL come from the germline V gene. The CDR3 runs to 13 residues. Trimming stripped 3 bases from V and 6 bases from J, with 9 bases between.

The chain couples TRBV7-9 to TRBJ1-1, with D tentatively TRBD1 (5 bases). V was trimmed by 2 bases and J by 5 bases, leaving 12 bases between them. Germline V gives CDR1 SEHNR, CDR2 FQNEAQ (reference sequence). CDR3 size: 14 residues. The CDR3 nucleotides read TGTGCCAGCAGCTTAATCAGGGTGTGGACTGAAGCTTTCTTT. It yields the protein CASSLIRVWTEAFF.

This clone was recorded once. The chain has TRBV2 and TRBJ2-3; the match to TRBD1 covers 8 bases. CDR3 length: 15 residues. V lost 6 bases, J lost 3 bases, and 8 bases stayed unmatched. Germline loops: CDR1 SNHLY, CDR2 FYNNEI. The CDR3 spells CASSLDRVSTDTQYF. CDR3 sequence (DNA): TGTGCCAGCAGCTTGGACAGGGTTAGTACAGATACGCAGTATTTT.

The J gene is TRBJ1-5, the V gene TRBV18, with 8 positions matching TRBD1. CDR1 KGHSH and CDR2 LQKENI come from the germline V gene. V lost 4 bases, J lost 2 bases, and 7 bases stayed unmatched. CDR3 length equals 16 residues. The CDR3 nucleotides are TGTGCCAGCTCACTCAGCGACAGGGGAGGCAATCAGCCCCAGCATTTT. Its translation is CASSLSDRGGNQPQHF.

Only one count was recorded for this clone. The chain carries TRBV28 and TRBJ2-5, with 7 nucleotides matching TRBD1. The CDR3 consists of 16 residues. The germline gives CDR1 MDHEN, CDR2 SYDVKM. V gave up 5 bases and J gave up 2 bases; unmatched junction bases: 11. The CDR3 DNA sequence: TGTGCCAGCAGTGAATTACAGGGGTTGCTACAAGAGACCCAGTACTTC. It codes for CASSELQGLLQETQYF.

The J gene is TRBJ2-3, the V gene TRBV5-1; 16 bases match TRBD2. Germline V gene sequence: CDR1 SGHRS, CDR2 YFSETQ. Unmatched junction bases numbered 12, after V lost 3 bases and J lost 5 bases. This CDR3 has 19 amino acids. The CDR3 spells CASSSSGTSGRAVGDTQYF. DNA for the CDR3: TGCGCCAGCAGCTCCTCGGGGACTAGCGGGAGGGCCGTCGGAGATACGCAGTATTTT.

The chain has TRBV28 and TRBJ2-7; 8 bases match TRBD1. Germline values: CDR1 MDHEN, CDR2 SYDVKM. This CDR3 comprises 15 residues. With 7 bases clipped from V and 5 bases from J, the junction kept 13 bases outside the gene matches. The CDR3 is CASIGQGILGDEQYF. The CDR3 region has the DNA TGTGCCAGCATTGGACAGGGCATTCTAGGGGACGAGCAGTACTTC.

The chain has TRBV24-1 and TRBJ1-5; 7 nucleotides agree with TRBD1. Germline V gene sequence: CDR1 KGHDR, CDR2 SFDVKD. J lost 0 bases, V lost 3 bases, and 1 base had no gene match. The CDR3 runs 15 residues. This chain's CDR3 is CATSDDRDSNQPQHF. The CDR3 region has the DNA TGTGCCACCAGTGATGACAGGGATAGCAATCAGCCCCAGCATTTT.

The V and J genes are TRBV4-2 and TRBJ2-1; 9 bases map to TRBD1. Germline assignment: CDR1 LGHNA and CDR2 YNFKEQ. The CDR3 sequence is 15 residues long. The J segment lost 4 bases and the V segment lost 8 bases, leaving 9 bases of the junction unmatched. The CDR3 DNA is TGTGCCAGCGGGACGCCGGGACAGGGATACAATGAGCAGTTCTTC. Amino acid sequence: CASGTPGQGYNEQFF.

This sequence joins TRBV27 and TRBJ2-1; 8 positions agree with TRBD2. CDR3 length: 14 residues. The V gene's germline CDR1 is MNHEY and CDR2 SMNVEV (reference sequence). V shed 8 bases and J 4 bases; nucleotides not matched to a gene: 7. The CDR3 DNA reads TGTGCCAGCCGGTCCGGGGGGGCTTACAATGAGCAGTTCTTC. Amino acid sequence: CASRSGGAYNEQFF.

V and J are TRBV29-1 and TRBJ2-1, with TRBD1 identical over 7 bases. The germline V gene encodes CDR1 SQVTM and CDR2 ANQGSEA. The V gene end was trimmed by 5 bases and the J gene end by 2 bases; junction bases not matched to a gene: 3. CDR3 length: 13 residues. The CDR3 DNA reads TGCAGCGTTTTTCAGGGGGCCTACAATGAGCAGTTCTTC. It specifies CSVFQGAYNEQFF.